A single sample gave rise to the 9 T cell receptor beta chains below, sequenced in a study of blood T cell repertoires in COVID-19. Some clones are missing from TCRdb's copy, which holds only in-frame ones; the method was immunoSEQ multiplex PCR. Of about 180,000 clones listed, roughly 82% are singletons. The sample comprised peripheral blood. These receptors were taken from a woman in her 70s with acute or convalescent COVID-19.

The CDR3, as DNA: TGTGCCAGCAGCCCGGGGGAATATGGCTACACCTTC. Translating it yields CASSPGEYGYTF. The chain is built from TRBV5-6 and TRBJ1-2, with D possibly matching TRBD1 (5 bases). CDR3 size: 12 residues. Germline V lookup: CDR1 SGHDT, CDR2 YYEEEE. Trimming removed 4 bases at V and 5 bases at J, with 9 bases between.

The CDR3 reads CASSQTTGNSPLHF. The CDR3 nucleotides read TGTGCCAGCAGCCAGACTACAGGGAACTCACCCCTCCACTTT. The rearrangement links TRBV14 to TRBJ1-6; the D gene is possibly TRBD1 (6 bases). The CDR3 length is 14 residues. V was shortened by 3 bases and J by 10 bases, with 13 bases between the two germline ends. Germline values: CDR1 SGHDN, CDR2 FVKESK. The full variable domain, rest sourced from reference TRBV14 and TRBJ1-6, is EAGVTQFPSHSVIEKGQTVTLRCDPISGHDNLYWYRRVMGKEIKFLLHFVKESKQDESGMPNNRFLAERTGGTYSTLKVQPAELEDSGVYFCASSQTTGNSPLHFGNGTRLTVT.

The chain recombines TRBV6-5 with TRBJ1-5, with 10 bases lining up with TRBD1. CDR3 length: 16 residues. Germline CDR1 MNHEY, CDR2 SVGAGI. V trimming: 0 bases; J trimming: 5 bases; junction bases outside the gene matches: 4. The CDR3 protein is CASSYSRTGGDQPQHF. Here the CDR3 DNA reads TGTGCCAGCAGTTACTCGAGGACAGGGGGTGATCAGCCCCAGCATTTT.

The chain couples TRBV19 to TRBJ1-1; D is undetermined. The germline gives CDR1 LNHDA, CDR2 SQIVND (reference sequence). The V end lost 7 bases, the J end lost 1 base, and 7 bases lay between the germline ends. The CDR3 extends over 12 amino acids. In DNA, the CDR3 is TGTGCCAGTAATACGGGGAACACTGAAGCTTTCTTT. The encoded protein is CASNTGNTEAFF.

The CDR3 region is CASSFLQGGGDYGYTF. The CDR3 region has the DNA TGTGCCAGCAGTTTCCTACAGGGAGGGGGGGACTATGGCTACACCTTC. The chain has TRBV28 and TRBJ1-2, with D perhaps TRBD1 (6 bases). Trimming cost V 3 bases and J 3 bases, with 17 bases left between them. The CDR3 has 16 amino acids. Germline CDR1 and CDR2: MDHEN and SYDVKM.

This rearrangement joins TRBV5-5 to TRBJ1-5; TRBD1 might be the D (5 bases). Germline V gene lookup returns CDR1 SGHKS and CDR2 YYEKEE (reference sequence). The CDR3 is 15 residues long. V was cut by 2 bases and J by 3 bases, with 12 bases left in between. CDR3 in DNA: TGTGCCAGCAGCTTAAGCGGGGCCGTCAATCAGCCCCAGCATTTT. This translates into CASSLSGAVNQPQHF.

CDR3 loop: CASSPGGWKSEAFF. CDR3 bases: TGTGCCAGCAGCCCAGGGGGCTGGAAGAGTGAAGCTTTCTTT. The chain recombines TRBV28 with TRBJ1-1; TRBD1 matches at 8 bases. With V trimmed by 6 bases and J by 7 bases, 10 bases remained unmatched. CDR1 and CDR2 from the germline V gene are MDHEN and SYDVKM. CDR3 length: 14 amino acids.

This clone has only one observation. V and J are TRBV4-3 and TRBJ1-1, with 12 nucleotides matching TRBD1. The germline CDR1 and CDR2 sequences are LGHNA and YSLEER. CDR3 size: 19 residues. J was trimmed by 3 bases and V by 2 bases; bases with no gene match: 13. CDR3 residues: CASSQSGTGGWDFHTEAFF. CDR3 sequence (DNA): TGCGCCAGCAGCCAATCCGGGACAGGGGGCTGGGATTTTCACACTGAAGCTTTCTTT.

V gene TRBV29-1 combines with J gene TRBJ1-2; D perhaps matches TRBD1 (6 bases). Deletions cut 6 bases from V and 8 bases from J, with 16 bases between. The CDR3 length is 12 residues. CDR1 SQVTM and CDR2 ANQGSEA come from the germline V gene. CDR3 region: CSVATGMGGYTF. The CDR3 DNA follows: TGCAGCGTGGCCACAGGGATGGGGGGCTACACCTTC.